The 30 T cell receptor beta chains reported below all come from one sample, sequenced in a study of T-cell memory formation after mild COVID-19. TCRdb re-derived calls from the 5' RACE reads in MiXCR, one entry per CDR3 protein. In the table there are around 220,000 distinct CDR3 sequences, approximately 16% of which are singletons. Sequenced material: PBMCs or a T cell subset sorted from them (not recorded which). The origin of the receptors is a man between 18 and 35 years old who had mild COVID-19 (a few samples of this study predate the infection). Cell type and time point are not known.

This chain connects TRBV29-1 to TRBJ1-1, with a tentative D call TRBD1 (5 bases). Germline CDR1 and CDR2: SQVTM and ANQGSEA. The CDR3 runs 11 residues. V lost 7 bases and J lost 1, with 7 bases in between. This CDR3 is CSGGKNTEAFF. The CDR3 DNA sequence: TGCAGCGGGGGCAAGAACACTGAAGCTTTCTTT.

V is TRBV10-3 and J is TRBJ1-2; D uncertain. From germline, CDR1 is ENHRY and CDR2 SYGVKD. V shed 8 bases and J shed 2 bases, with 6 bases lying between them. CDR3 length: 11 residues. The CDR3 spells CAIGLNYGYTF. CDR3 DNA sequence: TGTGCCATCGGGTTGAACTATGGCTACACCTTC.

The table lists this clonotype with many counts. The V gene is TRBV7-2, the J gene TRBJ2-5; tentatively, D is TRBD2 (5 bases). This CDR3 spans 13 amino acids. Trimming pared 2 bases from V and 7 bases from J, leaving 11 bases between. Germline V gives CDR1 SGHTA, CDR2 FQGNSA. CDR3 in DNA: TGTGCCAGCAGCTTACAGCCCGCGGGGACCCAGTACTTC. Translating gives CASSLQPAGTQYF.

This clonotype was seen only a few times. This rearrangement joins TRBV18 to TRBJ2-7; TRBD2 might be the D (6 bases). This CDR3 comprises 16 residues. Germline lookup yields CDR1 KGHSH and CDR2 LQKENI. The V end lost 2 bases, the J end lost 3 bases, and 17 bases lay between the germline ends. In DNA, the CDR3 is TGTGCCAGCTCACCATCGCTAGGGCAGGGAGGCTACGAGCAGTACTTC. This encodes CASSPSLGQGGYEQYF.

The chain links TRBV5-4 to TRBJ1-1; unclear D gene. CDR3 length: 13 amino acids. Trimming shortened V by 3 bases and J by 4 bases, and 10 bases separated the two germline ends. CDR1 and CDR2 from the germline V gene are SGHNT and YYREEE (reference sequence). Here the CDR3 reads CASSSDRLTEAFF. CDR3 DNA sequence: TGTGCCAGCAGCTCCGACCGCCTCACTGAAGCTTTCTTT. The complete variable domain, with remaining parts taken from reference TRBV5-4 and TRBJ1-1, reads ETGVTQSPTHLIKTRGQQVTLRCSSQSGHNTVSWYQQALGQGPQFIFQYYREEENGRGNFPPRFSGLQFPNYSSELNVNALELDDSALYLCASSSDRLTEAFFGQGTRLTVV.

Many counts were recorded for this clonotype. The CDR3: CASSVTRSGNTIYF. The CDR3 nucleotides read TGTGCCAGTAGTGTGACCCGCTCTGGAAACACCATATATTTT. The chain employs TRBV19 and TRBJ1-3; the D is unclear. The CDR3 extends over 14 amino acids. Trimming took off 5 bases at V and 0 bases at J, with 8 bases between the two ends. Germline V gives CDR1 LNHDA, CDR2 SQIVND (reference sequence).

This clonotype was counted between two and nine times. V and J are TRBV19 and TRBJ2-7; weak D call: TRBD1 (5 bases). The CDR3 contains 14 residues. V was clipped by 4 bases and J by 2 bases, with 12 bases between them. Germline values: CDR1 LNHDA, CDR2 SQIVND (reference sequence). The CDR3 nucleotides read TGTGCCAGTAGTAAGGGGCAGAACCCCTACGAGCAGTACTTC. This sequence encodes CASSKGQNPYEQYF.

This clonotype was observed a handful of times. The chain links TRBV9 to TRBJ2-3, with D unclear. This CDR3 has 12 amino acids. The V gene lost 4 bases and the J gene lost 6 bases, with 9 bases spanning the gap. Germline V gene data show CDR1 as SGDLS and CDR2 as YYNGEE. The DNA for the CDR3 is TGTGCCAGCAGCACCCCATGGGATACGCAGTATTTT. Translating it yields CASSTPWDTQYF.

The V call is TRBV7-9, the J call TRBJ2-3, with D hard to call. The V gene lost 5 bases and the J gene lost 1 base, with 10 bases spanning the gap. CDR3 length: 14 amino acids. Germline loops: CDR1 SEHNR, CDR2 FQNEAQ (reference sequence). The CDR3 reads CASSPGSGTDTQYF. The CDR3 DNA is TGTGCCAGCAGCCCCGGGTCGGGCACAGATACGCAGTATTTT.

The table lists this clonotype with many counts. The chain joins TRBV7-2 to TRBJ2-3, with 8 bases that match TRBD1. The CDR3 totals 15 residues. J gave up 5 bases and V 5 bases, and 9 bases lay outside the gene matches. Germline assignment: CDR1 SGHTA and CDR2 FQGNSA. The DNA for the CDR3 is TGTGCCAGCAGCCCAGGACAGGGAGTGGGAGATACGCAGTATTTT. It is translated as CASSPGQGVGDTQYF. Together with reference TRBV7-2 and TRBJ2-3, the CDR3 gives the full variable domain: GAGVSQSPSNKVTEKGKDVELRCDPISGHTALYWYRQSLGQGLEFLIYFQGNSAPDKSGLPSDRFSAERTGGSVSTLTIQRTQQEDSAVYLCASSPGQGVGDTQYFGPGTRLTVL.

CDR3 in DNA: TGTGCCAGCAACCGGGCTGGAACTGAAGCTTTCTTT. Amino acid sequence: CASNRAGTEAFF. This rearrangement joins TRBV3-1 to TRBJ1-1; no clear D gene. The germline V gene encodes CDR1 LGHDT and CDR2 YNNKEL (reference sequence). CDR3 length equals 12 residues. Trimming shortened V by 7 bases and J by 5 bases, and 11 bases separated the two germline ends.

In this sample, this clonotype turned up a few times. This chain links TRBV4-1 with TRBJ1-2; a weak D match, TRBD1 (5 bases). Between the trimmed V and J ends, which lost 0 bases and 2 bases, there was a span of 10 bases. Germline CDR1 MGHRA, CDR2 YSYEKL. The CDR3 loop spans 15 amino acids. CDR3 bases: TGCGCCAGCAGCCAAGATTCACAGGCCAACTATGGCTACACCTTC. Translation: CASSQDSQANYGYTF.

There are a few counts of this clonotype. The chain has TRBV9 and TRBJ2-5; perhaps TRBD2 as D (6 bases). The CDR3 runs to 13 residues. Germline CDR1 and CDR2: SGDLS and YYNGEE. V lost 2 bases and J 5 bases, leaving 10 bases between the germline ends. The CDR3 bases are TGTGCCAGCAGCGTCCTAGCGCAGGAGACCCAGTACTTC. Protein sequence: CASSVLAQETQYF.

The chain links TRBV3-1 to TRBJ1-5, with 10 bases identical to TRBD1. The germline V gene encodes CDR1 LGHDT and CDR2 YNNKEL (reference sequence). This CDR3 is built from 16 residues. With V trimmed by 1 base and J by 7 bases, 7 bases remained unmatched. In DNA, the CDR3 is TGTGCCAGCAGCCAAGGGGGAGGACAGGGGGGCCAGCCCCAGCATTTT. Amino acid sequence: CASSQGGGQGGQPQHF.

The rearrangement uses TRBV7-2 and TRBJ2-5, with D maybe TRBD2 (5 bases). V was cut by 5 bases and J by 7 bases, with 14 bases left in between. The germline V gene encodes CDR1 SGHTA and CDR2 FQGNSA. CDR3 length: 13 residues. The CDR3: CASSPAGAGTQYF. The CDR3 DNA is TGTGCCAGCAGCCCCGCGGGCGCCGGGACCCAGTACTTC. The variable domain in full, completed from reference TRBV7-2 and TRBJ2-5, reads GAGVSQSPSNKVTEKGKDVELRCDPISGHTALYWYRQSLGQGLEFLIYFQGNSAPDKSGLPSDRFSAERTGGSVSTLTIQRTQQEDSAVYLCASSPAGAGTQYFGPGTRLLVL.

This clonotype was recorded a few times. This chain connects TRBV7-9 to TRBJ1-2, with no clear D. The V gene's germline CDR1 is SEHNR and CDR2 FQNEAQ (reference sequence). The V and J ends lost 8 bases and 4 bases respectively, with 8 bases between them. This CDR3 spans 11 amino acids. The CDR3 here is CASGQVYGYTF. The CDR3 nucleotides read TGTGCCAGCGGGCAGGTCTATGGCTACACCTTC.

This clonotype was found a few times. This sequence joins TRBV4-1 and TRBJ1-2; TRBD1 is a possible D gene (6 bases). This CDR3 is built from 15 residues. Trimming stripped 0 bases from V and 8 bases from J, with 16 bases between. The germline V gene has CDR1 MGHRA and CDR2 YSYEKL. This chain's CDR3 is CASSQEKQGLKGYTF. CDR3 DNA sequence: TGCGCCAGCAGCCAAGAGAAACAGGGACTAAAAGGCTACACCTTC.

The chain carries TRBV20-1 and TRBJ1-2; D unresolved. Germline V gene lookup returns CDR1 DFQATT and CDR2 SNEGSKA (reference sequence). The V and J ends lost 5 bases and 8 bases respectively, with 9 bases between them. The CDR3 consists of 10 residues. This CDR3 reads CSARFEGYTF. The CDR3 nucleotides read TGCAGTGCTCGCTTTGAGGGCTACACCTTC.

This clonotype was picked up many times. V gene TRBV7-2 combines with J gene TRBJ1-5; no definite D call. From germline, CDR1 is SGHTA and CDR2 FQGNSA. The CDR3 covers 13 residues. V shed 1 base and J shed 4 bases, with 5 bases lying between them. Here the CDR3 DNA reads TGTGCCAGCAGCTTAGAGCCGAATCAGCCCCAGCATTTT. Translating gives CASSLEPNQPQHF.

The chain employs TRBV4-1 and TRBJ1-1; D unclear. V dropped 1 base and J dropped 1 base, with 7 bases sitting between them. The CDR3 has 14 residues. CDR1 and CDR2 from the germline V gene are MGHRA and YSYEKL. This chain's CDR3 is CASSQGGSNTEAFF. In DNA, the CDR3 is TGCGCCAGCAGCCAAGGGGGATCGAACACTGAAGCTTTCTTT.

This clonotype was recorded a few times. This chain joins TRBV15 and TRBJ2-7; no clear D. The CDR3 length is 14 residues. CDR1 and CDR2 from the germline V gene are LNHNV and YYDKDF (reference sequence). CDR3 sequence (DNA): TGTGCCACCAGCAGAGAATTGAACAGTCCCGCCCAGCACGTC. It codes for CATSRELNSPAQHV.

With respect to this clonotype: The junction departs from germline at one end; a sequencing error may be responsible. The chain is built from TRBV7-2 and TRBJ1-5; D not certain. In germline, CDR1 is SGHTA, CDR2 FQGNSA. The CDR3 consists of 14 residues. CDR3 in DNA: TGTGCCAGCAGCTTCGTGGGGATTCGGGAGCCCAAGCATTTT. This codes for CASSFVGIREPKHF. The variable domain in full, completed from reference TRBV7-2 and TRBJ1-5, reads GAGVSQSPSNKVTEKGKDVELRCDPISGHTALYWYRQSLGQGLEFLIYFQGNSAPDKSGLPSDRFSAERTGGSVSTLTIQRTQQEDSAVYLCASSFVGIREPKHFGDGTRLSIL.

This chain joins TRBV6-5 and TRBJ2-1; D gene uncertain. The germline V gene has CDR1 MNHEY and CDR2 SVGAGI. The CDR3 length is 11 residues. V lost 4 bases and J 5 bases, leaving 3 bases between the germline ends. CDR3 loop: CASSSNNEQFF. The CDR3 DNA sequence: TGTGCCAGCAGTTCAAACAATGAGCAGTTCTTC.

This clonotype was counted a few times. V and J are TRBV10-3 and TRBJ2-1; no reliable D call. The V and J ends lost 10 bases and 4 bases respectively, with 17 bases between them. This CDR3 contains 14 residues. Germline CDR1 is ENHRY and CDR2 is SYGVKD. The CDR3: CATVYSSIYNEQFF. The DNA for the CDR3 is TGTGCCACCGTCTATTCGTCCATTTACAATGAGCAGTTCTTC.

This sequence joins TRBV29-1 and TRBJ2-2; 8 bases line up with TRBD1. The CDR3 loop spans 15 amino acids. The ends lost 1 base at V and 6 bases at J; junction bases unmatched: 7. Germline CDR1 is SQVTM and CDR2 is ANQGSEA. The CDR3 sequence is CSVEAAGGKAGELFF. CDR3 coding DNA: TGCAGCGTTGAAGCGGCAGGGGGCAAGGCCGGGGAGCTGTTTTTT.

A few counts support this clonotype. The genes are TRBV7-2 and TRBJ2-5, with TRBD1 identical over 7 bases. V was clipped by 5 bases and J by 1 base; unmatched bases: 4. This CDR3 spans 14 amino acids. Germline V gives CDR1 SGHTA, CDR2 FQGNSA. The CDR3 is CASSQDRAQETQYF. CDR3 coding DNA: TGTGCCAGCAGCCAAGACAGGGCCCAAGAGACCCAGTACTTC.

With respect to this clonotype: A much bigger clone sits one base away, suggesting this may be a read error. V and J are TRBV7-2 and TRBJ2-3; 7 positions match TRBD1. V was pared by 3 bases and J by 4 bases, with 4 bases of the junction left unmatched. Germline-derived CDR1 and CDR2 are SGHTA and FQGNSA. The CDR3 extends over 14 amino acids. Here the CDR3 reads CASSLDRWPDTQYF. The DNA of the CDR3 is TGTGCCAGCAGCTTGGACAGGTGGCCAGATACGCAGTATTTT.

The V gene is TRBV4-2, the J gene TRBJ2-3; 8 bases are shared with TRBD2. The V segment lost 1 base and the J segment 1 base; nucleotides outside the gene matches: 4. Germline V lookup: CDR1 LGHNA, CDR2 YNFKEQ. CDR3 length equals 16 residues. The CDR3 DNA reads TGTGCCAGCAGCCAAGGAAGTAGCGGGGGCACAGATACGCAGTATTTT. This codes for CASSQGSSGGTDTQYF.

This clonotype turned up a few times. The chain links TRBV27 to TRBJ2-1; no firm D call. The CDR3 has 15 residues. Germline CDR1 reads MNHEY; CDR2 reads SMNVEV (reference sequence). Trimming left V 2 bases short and J 2 bases short, with 10 bases between. CDR3 residues: CASSLEGLAYNEQFF. CDR3 DNA: TGTGCCAGCAGTTTAGAAGGGTTGGCCTACAATGAGCAGTTCTTC.

The chain recombines TRBV6-1 with TRBJ2-3; D gene ambiguous. V lost 4 bases to trimming and J lost 2 bases, with 4 bases between them. This CDR3 has 12 amino acids. The germline gives CDR1 MNHNS, CDR2 SASEGT. Here the CDR3 DNA reads TGTGCCAGCAGTGTCTACACAGATACGCAGTATTTT. This encodes CASSVYTDTQYF.